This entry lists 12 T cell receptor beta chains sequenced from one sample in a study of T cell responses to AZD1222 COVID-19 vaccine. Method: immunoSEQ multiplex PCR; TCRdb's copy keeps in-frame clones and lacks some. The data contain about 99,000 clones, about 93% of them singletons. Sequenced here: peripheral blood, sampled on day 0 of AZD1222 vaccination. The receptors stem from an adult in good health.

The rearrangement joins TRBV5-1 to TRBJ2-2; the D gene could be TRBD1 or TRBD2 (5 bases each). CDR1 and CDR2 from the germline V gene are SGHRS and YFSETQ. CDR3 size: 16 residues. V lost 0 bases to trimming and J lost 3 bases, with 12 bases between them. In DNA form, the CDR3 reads TGCGCCAGCAGCTTGGCCGGGGACGGATACACCGGGGAGCTGTTTTTT. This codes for CASSLAGDGYTGELFF.

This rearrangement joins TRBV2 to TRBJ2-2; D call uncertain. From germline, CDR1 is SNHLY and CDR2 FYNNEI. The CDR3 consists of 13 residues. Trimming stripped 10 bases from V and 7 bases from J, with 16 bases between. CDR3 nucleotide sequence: TGTGCCACCTATCCCGAGGCTGGCGGGGAGCTGTTTTTT. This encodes CATYPEAGGELFF.

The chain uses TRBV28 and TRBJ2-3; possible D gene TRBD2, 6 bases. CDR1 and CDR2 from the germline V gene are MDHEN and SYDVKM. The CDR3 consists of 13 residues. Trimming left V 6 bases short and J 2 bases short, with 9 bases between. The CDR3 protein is CASSGTFTDTQYF. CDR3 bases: TGTGCCAGCAGCGGGACTTTCACAGATACGCAGTATTTT.

The DNA for the CDR3 is TGCGCCAGCAGCTATAGCGGTTCTGAGCAGTTCTTC. Protein: CASSYSGSEQFF. The chain links TRBV5-1 to TRBJ2-1, with a tentative D call TRBD2 (6 bases). CDR1 and CDR2 (germline): SGHRS, YFSETQ. CDR3 size: 12 residues. Trimming shortened V by 3 bases and J by 9 bases, and 10 bases separated the two germline ends.

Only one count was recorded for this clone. The CDR3 loop is CASSESGANVLTF. The CDR3 DNA reads as TGTGCCAGCTCGGAATCTGGGGCCAACGTCCTGACTTTC. The J gene is TRBJ2-6, the V gene TRBV5-4; no clear D gene. From germline, CDR1 is SGHNT and CDR2 YYREEE (reference sequence). The germline V and J ends were trimmed by 7 bases and 1 base, with 6 bases remaining between them. This CDR3 comprises 13 residues.

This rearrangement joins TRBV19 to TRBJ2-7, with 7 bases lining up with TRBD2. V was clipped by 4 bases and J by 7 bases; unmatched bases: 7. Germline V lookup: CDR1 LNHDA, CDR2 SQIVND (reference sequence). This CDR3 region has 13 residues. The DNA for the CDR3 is TGTGCCAGTAGTAAAACAGGAGCGGGGGAGCAGTACTTC. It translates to CASSKTGAGEQYF.

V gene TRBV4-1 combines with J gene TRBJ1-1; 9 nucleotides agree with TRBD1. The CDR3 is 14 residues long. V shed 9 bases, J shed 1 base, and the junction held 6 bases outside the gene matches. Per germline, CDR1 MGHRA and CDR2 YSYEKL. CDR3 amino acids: CASRDRDWNTEAFF. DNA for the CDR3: TGCGCCAGTCGGGACAGGGATTGGAACACTGAAGCTTTCTTT.

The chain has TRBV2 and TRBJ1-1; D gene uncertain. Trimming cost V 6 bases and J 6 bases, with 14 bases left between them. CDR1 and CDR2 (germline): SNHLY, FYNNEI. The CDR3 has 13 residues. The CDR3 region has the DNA TGTGCCAGCAGCCTAGACGGTTCCGCTGAAGCTTTCTTT. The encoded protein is CASSLDGSAEAFF.

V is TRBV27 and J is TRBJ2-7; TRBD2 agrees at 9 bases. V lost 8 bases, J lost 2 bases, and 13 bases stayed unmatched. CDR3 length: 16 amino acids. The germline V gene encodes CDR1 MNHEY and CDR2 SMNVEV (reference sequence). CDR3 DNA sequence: TGTGCCAGCTCTGGGAGACTAGCGGCCGGCCCCTACGAGCAGTACTTC. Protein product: CASSGRLAAGPYEQYF.

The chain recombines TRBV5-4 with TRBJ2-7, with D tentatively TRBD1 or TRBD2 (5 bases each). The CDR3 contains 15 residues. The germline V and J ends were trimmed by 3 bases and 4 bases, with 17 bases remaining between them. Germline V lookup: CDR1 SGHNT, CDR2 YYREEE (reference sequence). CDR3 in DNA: TGTGCCAGCAGCTGGACATCCGGGACGGTTTACGAGCAGTACTTC. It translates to CASSWTSGTVYEQYF.

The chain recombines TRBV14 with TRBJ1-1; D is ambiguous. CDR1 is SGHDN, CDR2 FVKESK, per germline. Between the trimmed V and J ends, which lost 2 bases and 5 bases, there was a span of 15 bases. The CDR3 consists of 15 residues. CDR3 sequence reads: CASSQFEALLTEAFF. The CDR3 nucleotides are TGTGCCAGCAGCCAATTTGAGGCGTTGTTGACTGAAGCTTTCTTT.

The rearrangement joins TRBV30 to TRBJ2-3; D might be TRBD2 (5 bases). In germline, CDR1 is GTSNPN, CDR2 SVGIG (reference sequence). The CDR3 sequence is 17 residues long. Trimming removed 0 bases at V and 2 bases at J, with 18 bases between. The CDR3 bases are TGTGCCTGGAGTGTTGGCGGGCAAACACCTTCCACAGATACGCAGTATTTT. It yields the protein CAWSVGGQTPSTDTQYF.